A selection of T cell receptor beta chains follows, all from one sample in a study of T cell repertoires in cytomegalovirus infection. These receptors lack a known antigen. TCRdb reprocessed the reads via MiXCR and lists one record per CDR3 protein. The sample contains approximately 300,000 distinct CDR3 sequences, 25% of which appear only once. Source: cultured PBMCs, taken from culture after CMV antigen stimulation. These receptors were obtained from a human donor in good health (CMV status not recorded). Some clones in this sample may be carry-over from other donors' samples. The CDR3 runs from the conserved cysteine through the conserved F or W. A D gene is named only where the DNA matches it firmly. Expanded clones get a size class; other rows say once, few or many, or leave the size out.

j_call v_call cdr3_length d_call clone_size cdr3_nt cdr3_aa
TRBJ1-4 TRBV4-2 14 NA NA TGTGCCAGCAGCCCAAGGGGAACTAATGAAAAACTGTTTTTT CASSPRGTNEKLFF
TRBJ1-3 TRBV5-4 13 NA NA TGTGCCAGCAGCCCCCGATATAGTGCCACCATATATTTT CASSPRYSATIYF
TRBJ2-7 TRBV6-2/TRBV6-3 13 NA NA TGTGCCAGCAGTTACGGGAACACCTACGAGCAGTACTTC CASSYGNTYEQYF
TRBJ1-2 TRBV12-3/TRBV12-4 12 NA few TGTGCCAGCACCGGGGAGGGTTATGGCTACACCTTC CASTGEGYGYTF
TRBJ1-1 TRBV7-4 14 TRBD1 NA TGTGCCAGCAGCGATAAGCTGGGACAGCCTGAAGCTTTCTTT CASSDKLGQPEAFF
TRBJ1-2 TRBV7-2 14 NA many TGTGCCAGCAGCCCATTGGGCGGAGACTATGGCTACACCTTC CASSPLGGDYGYTF
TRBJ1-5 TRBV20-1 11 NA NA TGCAGTGCTAGAGAGGGTGAGCCCCAGCATTTT CSAREGEPQHF
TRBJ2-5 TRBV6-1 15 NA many TGTGCCAGCAGAAGATCCGGGCCCCAGGGTGAGACCCAGTACTTC CASRRSGPQGETQYF
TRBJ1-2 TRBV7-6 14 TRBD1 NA TGTGCCAGCAGCCTACAAGGGACAGGCGATGGCTACACCTTC CASSLQGTGDGYTF
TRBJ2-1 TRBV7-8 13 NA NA TGTGCCAGCAGCTCCCAGGGTTTGGGGAAGCAGTTCTTC CASSSQGLGKQFF
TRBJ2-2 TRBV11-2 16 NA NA TGTGCCAGCAGCTTCCTAACGACAGCCGCGGGCGGGGAGCTGTTTTTT CASSFLTTAAGGELFF
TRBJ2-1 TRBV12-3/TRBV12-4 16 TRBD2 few TGTGCCAGCAGTCTAATAGCGGGAGGACGGTACAATGAGCAGTTCTTC CASSLIAGGRYNEQFF
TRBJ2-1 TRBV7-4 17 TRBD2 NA TGTGCCAGCAGCCCGCGACTAGCGGGAGGACTAAACAATGAGCAGTTCTTC CASSPRLAGGLNNEQFF
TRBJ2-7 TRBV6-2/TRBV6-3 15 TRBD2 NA TGTGCCAGCAGAGATCCCGGGACTAGCAGCTACGAGCAGTACTTC CASRDPGTSSYEQYF
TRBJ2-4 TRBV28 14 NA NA TGTGCCAGCACCTCGTGGGCAGCCAAAAACATTCAGTACTTC CASTSWAAKNIQYF
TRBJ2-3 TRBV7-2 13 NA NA TGTGCCAGCAGCGGCGGCGGGGCGGGGACGCAGTATTTT CASSGGGAGTQYF
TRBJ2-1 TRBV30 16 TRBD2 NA TGTGCCTGGGTTTCCCTAGCGGGGTTAATCTCCCATGAGCAGTTCTTC CAWVSLAGLISHEQFF
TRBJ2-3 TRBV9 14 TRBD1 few TGTGCCAGCAGCAGGACAGGGAGAGTAGATACGCAGTATTTT CASSRTGRVDTQYF
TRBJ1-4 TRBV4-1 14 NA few TGCGCCAGCAGCTCGGACGGTGATAATGAAAAACTGTTTTTT CASSSDGDNEKLFF
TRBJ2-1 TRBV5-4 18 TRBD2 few TGTGCCAGCAGCAGAGTAGCGGGAGGGCCGCCGGTATACAATGAGCAGTTCTTC CASSRVAGGPPVYNEQFF
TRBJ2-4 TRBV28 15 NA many TGTGCCAGCAGTCCCGGGACGCTGGCGGGAAACATTCAGTACTTC CASSPGTLAGNIQYF
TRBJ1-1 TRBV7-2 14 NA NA TGTGCCAGCAGCCGGCGGGACGGATCCTCTGAAGCTTTCTTT CASSRRDGSSEAFF
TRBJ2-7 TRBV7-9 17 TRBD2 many TGTGCCAGCAGCCCACCGGGTAGCGGGAGCGGCTCCTACGAGCAGTACTTC CASSPPGSGSGSYEQYF
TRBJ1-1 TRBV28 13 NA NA TGTGCCAGCCAGGGGCTGGGAGGGACTGAAGCTTTCTTT CASQGLGGTEAFF
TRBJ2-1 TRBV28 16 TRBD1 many TGTGCCAGCAGCCACCTTCCGGACAGGGGGTACAATGAGCAGTTCTTC CASSHLPDRGYNEQFF
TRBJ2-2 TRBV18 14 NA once TGTGCCAGCTCACCTTCCGTGAACACCGGGGAGCTGTTTTTT CASSPSVNTGELFF
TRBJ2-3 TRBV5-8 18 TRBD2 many TGTGCCAGCAGCTTGTGGAGGACTCGAGCGGGAGCGGCAGATACGCAGTATTTT CASSLWRTRAGAADTQYF
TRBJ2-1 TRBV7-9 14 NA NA TGTGCCAGCAGCTTAGTGGGGGACCACAATGAGCAGTTCTTC CASSLVGDHNEQFF
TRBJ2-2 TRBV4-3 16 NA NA TGCGCCAGCAGCCAAGCTCCCAGGGCGCAAGGCAGGGAGCTGTTTTTT CASSQAPRAQGRELFF
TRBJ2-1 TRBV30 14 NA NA TGTGCCTGGCTCGTCGGGACGGGGGCTAATGAGCAGTTCTTC CAWLVGTGANEQFF
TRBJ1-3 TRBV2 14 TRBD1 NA TGTGCCAGCAGGGACAGGGGGACTGGAAACACCATATATTTT CASRDRGTGNTIYF
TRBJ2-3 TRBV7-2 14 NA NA TGTGTCAGCAGCTTAGGGAGAGGCACAGATACGCAGTATTTT CVSSLGRGTDTQYF
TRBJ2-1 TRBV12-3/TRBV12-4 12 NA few TGTGCCAGCAGTTCCGGCCACAATGAGCAGTTCTTC CASSSGHNEQFF
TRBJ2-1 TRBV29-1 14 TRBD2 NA TGCAGCGTTCTCGGGGGGGCGGTGTTGAATGAGCAGTTCTTC CSVLGGAVLNEQFF
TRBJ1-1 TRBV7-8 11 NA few TGTGCCAGCAGCACTTCTTCGGAAGCTTTCTTT CASSTSSEAFF
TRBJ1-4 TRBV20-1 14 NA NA TGCAGTGCCGGGTGGGAGGGCAATAATGAAAAACTGTTTTTT CSAGWEGNNEKLFF
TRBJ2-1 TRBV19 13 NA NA TGTGCCAGTAGTATATTCAGAGGCAATGAGCAGTTCTTC CASSIFRGNEQFF
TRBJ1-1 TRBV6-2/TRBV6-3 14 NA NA TGTGCCAGCAGTTACGGGCAGGGGAAGGCTGAAGCTTTCTTT CASSYGQGKAEAFF
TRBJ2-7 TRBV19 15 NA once TGTGCCAGTAGTACCCACCGCGCGAGCTCCTACGAGCAGTACTTC CASSTHRASSYEQYF
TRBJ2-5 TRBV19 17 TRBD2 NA TGTGCCAGTAGTATAGGCCGGACTAGCGGGACCCAAGAGACCCAGTACTTC CASSIGRTSGTQETQYF
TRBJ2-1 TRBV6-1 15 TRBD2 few TGTGCCAGCAGTAATAGCGGGAGGCCAGGGGATGAGCAGTTCTTC CASSNSGRPGDEQFF
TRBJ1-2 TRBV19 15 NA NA TGTGCCAGTAGTTTCGCCGGGAGACAGTTCTATGGCTACACCTTC CASSFAGRQFYGYTF
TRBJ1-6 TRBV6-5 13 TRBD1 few TGTGCCAGCAGAGGACAGGGCGGCTCACCCCTCCACTTT CASRGQGGSPLHF
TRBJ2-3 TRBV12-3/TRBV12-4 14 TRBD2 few TGTGCCAGCAAAAGACTAGCGGGGACAGATACGCAGTATTTT CASKRLAGTDTQYF
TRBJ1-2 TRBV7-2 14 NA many TGTGCCAGCAGCCTAGGATCATCCGTCTATGGCTACACCTTC CASSLGSSVYGYTF